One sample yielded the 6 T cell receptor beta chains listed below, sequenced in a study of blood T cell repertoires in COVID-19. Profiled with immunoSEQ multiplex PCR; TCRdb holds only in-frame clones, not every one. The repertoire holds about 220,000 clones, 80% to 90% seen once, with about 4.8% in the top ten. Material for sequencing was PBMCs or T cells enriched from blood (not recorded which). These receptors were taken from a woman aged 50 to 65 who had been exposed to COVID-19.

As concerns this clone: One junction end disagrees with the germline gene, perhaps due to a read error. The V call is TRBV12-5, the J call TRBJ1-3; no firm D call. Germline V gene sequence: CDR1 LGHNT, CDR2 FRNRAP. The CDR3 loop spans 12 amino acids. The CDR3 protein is CASGLVNGVTSF. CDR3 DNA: TGTGCTAGTGGTTTGGTAAACGGAGTTACCTCTTTT.

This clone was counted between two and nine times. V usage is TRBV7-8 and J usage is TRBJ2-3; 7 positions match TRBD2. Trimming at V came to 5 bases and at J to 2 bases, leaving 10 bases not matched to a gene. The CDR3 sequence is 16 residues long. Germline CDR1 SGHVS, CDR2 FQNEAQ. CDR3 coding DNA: TGTGCCAGCAGCGACTTAGCGGGTGATCCCACAGATACGCAGTATTTT. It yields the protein CASSDLAGDPTDTQYF.

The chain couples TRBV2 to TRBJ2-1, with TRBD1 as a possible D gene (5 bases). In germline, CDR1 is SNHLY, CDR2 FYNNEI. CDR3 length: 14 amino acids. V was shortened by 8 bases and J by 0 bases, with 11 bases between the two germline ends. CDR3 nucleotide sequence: TGTGCCAGCGGAAGACAGAGCTCCTACAATGAGCAGTTCTTC. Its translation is CASGRQSSYNEQFF.

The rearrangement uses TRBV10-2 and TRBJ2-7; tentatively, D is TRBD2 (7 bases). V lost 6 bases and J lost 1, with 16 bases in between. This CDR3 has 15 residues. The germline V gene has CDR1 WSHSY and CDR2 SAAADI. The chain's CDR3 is CASSDLGGASYEQYF. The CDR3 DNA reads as TGCGCCAGCAGCGACTTGGGGGGGGCTTCCTACGAGCAGTACTTC.

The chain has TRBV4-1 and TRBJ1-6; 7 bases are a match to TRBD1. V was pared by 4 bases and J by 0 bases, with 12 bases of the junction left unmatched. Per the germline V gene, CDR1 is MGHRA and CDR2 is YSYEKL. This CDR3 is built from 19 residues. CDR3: CASSPLPGDSRSYNSPLHF. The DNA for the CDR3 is TGCGCCAGCAGCCCTCTCCCGGGGGACAGTCGCTCCTATAATTCACCCCTCCACTTT.

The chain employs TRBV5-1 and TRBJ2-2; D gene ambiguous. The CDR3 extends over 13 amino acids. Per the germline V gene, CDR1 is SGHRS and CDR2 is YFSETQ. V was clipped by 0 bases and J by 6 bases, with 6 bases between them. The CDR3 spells CASSLASAGELFF. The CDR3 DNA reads TGCGCCAGCAGCTTGGCCAGTGCCGGGGAGCTGTTTTTT.